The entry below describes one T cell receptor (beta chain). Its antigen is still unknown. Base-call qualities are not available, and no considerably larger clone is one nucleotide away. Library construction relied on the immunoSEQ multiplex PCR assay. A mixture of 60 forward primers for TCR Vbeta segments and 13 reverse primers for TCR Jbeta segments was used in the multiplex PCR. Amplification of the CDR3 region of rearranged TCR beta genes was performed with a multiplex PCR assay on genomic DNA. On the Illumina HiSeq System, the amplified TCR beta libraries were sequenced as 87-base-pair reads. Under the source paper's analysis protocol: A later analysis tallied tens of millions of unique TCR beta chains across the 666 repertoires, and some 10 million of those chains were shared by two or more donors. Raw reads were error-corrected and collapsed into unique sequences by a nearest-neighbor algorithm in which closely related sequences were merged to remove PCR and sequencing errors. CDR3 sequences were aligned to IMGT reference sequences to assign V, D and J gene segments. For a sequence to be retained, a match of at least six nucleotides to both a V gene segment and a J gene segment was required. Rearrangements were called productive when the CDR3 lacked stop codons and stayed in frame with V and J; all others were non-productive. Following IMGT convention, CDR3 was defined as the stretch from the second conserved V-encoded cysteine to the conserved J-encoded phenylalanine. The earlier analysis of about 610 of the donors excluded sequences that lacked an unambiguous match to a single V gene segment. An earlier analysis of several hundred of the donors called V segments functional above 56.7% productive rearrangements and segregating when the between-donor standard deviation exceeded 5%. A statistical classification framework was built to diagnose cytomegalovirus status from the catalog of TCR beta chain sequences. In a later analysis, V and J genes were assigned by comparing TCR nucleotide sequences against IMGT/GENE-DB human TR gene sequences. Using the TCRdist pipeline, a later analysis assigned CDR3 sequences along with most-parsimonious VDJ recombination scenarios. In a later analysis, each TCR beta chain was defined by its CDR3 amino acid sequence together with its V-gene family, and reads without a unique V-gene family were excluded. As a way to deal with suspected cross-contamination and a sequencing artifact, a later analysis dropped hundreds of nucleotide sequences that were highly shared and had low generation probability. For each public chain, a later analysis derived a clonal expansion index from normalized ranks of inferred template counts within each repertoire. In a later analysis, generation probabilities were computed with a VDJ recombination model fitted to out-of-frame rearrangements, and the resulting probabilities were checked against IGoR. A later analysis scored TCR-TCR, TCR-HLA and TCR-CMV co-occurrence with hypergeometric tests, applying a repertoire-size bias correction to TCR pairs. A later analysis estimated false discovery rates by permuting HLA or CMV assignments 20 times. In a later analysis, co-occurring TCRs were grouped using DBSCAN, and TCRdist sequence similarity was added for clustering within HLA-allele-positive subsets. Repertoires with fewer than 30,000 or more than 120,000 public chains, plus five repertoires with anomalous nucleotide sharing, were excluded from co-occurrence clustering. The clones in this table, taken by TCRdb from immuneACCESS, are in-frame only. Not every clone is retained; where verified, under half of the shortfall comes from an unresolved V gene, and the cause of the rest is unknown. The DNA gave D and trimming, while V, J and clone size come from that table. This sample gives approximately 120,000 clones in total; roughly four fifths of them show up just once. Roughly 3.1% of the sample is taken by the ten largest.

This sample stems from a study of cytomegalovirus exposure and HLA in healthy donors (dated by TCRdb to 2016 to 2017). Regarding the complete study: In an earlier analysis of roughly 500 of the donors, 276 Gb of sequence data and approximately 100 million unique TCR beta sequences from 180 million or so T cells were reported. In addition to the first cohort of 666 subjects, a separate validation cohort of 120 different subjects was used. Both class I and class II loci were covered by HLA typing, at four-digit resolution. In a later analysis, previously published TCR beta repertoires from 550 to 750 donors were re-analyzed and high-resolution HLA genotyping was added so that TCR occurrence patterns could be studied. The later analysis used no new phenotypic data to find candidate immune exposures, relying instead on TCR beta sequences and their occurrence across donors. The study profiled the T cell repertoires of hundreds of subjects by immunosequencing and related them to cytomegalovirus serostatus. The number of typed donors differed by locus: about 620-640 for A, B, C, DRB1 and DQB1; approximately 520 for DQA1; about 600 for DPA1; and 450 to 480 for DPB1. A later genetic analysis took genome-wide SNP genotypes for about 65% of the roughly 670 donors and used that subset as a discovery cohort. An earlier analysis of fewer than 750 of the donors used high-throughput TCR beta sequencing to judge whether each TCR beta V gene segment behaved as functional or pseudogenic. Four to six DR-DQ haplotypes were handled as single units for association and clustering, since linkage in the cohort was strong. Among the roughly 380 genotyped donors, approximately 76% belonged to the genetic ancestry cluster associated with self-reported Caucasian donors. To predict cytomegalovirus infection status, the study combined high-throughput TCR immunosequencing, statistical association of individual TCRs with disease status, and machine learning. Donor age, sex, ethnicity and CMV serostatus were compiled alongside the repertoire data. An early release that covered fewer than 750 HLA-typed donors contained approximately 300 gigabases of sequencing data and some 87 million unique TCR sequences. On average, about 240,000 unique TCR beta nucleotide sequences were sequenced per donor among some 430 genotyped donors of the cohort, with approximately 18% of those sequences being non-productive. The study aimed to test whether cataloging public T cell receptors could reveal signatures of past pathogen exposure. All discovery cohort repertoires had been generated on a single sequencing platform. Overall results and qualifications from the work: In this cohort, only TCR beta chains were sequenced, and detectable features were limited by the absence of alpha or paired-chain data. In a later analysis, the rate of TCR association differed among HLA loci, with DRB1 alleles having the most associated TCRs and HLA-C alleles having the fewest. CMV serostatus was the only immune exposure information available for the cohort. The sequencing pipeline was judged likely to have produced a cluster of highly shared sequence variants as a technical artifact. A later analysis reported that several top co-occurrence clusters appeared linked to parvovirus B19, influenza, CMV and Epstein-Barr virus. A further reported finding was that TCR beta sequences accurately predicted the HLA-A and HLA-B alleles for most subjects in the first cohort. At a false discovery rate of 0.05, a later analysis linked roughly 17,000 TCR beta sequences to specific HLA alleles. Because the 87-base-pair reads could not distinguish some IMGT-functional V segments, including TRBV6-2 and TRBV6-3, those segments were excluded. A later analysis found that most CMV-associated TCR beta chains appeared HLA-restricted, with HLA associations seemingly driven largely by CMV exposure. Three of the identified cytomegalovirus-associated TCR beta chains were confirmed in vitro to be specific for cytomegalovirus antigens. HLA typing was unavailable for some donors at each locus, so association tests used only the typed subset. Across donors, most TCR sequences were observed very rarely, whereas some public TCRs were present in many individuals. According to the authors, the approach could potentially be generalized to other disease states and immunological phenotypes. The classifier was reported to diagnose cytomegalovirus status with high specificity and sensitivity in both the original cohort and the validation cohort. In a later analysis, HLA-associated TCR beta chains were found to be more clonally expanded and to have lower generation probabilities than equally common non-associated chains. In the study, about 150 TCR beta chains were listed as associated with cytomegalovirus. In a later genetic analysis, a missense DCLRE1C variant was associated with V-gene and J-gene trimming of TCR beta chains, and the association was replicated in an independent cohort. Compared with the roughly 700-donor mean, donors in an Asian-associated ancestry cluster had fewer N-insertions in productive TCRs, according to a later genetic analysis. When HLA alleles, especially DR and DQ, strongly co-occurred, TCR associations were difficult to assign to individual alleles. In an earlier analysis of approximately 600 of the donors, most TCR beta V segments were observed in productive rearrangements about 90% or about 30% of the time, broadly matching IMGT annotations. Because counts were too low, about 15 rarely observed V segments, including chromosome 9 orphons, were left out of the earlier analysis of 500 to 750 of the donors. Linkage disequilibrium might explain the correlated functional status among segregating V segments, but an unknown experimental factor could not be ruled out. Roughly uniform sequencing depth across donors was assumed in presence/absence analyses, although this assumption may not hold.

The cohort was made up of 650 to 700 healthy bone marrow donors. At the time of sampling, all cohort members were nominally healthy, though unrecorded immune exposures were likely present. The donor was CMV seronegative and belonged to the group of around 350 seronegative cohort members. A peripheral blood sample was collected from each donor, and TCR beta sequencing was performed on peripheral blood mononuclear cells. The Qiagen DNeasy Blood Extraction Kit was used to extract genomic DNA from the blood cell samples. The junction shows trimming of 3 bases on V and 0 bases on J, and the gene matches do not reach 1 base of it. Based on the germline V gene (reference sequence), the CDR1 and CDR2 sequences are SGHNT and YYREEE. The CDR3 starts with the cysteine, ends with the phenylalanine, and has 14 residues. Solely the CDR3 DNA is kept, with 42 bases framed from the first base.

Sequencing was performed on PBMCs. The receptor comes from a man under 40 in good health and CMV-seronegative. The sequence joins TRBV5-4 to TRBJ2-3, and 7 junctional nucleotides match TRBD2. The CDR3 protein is CASSSLASTDTQYF. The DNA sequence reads TGTGCCAGCAGCTCACTAGCGAGCACAGATACGCAGTATTTT. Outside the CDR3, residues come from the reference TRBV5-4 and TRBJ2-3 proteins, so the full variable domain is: ETGVTQSPTHLIKTRGQQVTLRCSSQSGHNTVSWYQQALGQGPQFIFQYYREEENGRGNFPPRFSGLQFPNYSSELNVNALELDDSALYLCASSSLASTDTQYFGPGTRLTVL.